This T cell receptor beta chain stems from a study of CD8+CD57+ T cells in acquired aplastic anemia. Looking at the study overall: Average DNA yield from sorted CD4+ and CD8+ cells was about 3 ug. The average read count for CD4+ cells in healthy donors was about 9.9 million. Overall study results and limits: The study identified roughly 29 CD8+ CDR3 sequences shared by patients and controls. Simpson's diversity of CD8+ cells was not significantly different in patients compared with controls.

CDR3 and TCR beta VDJ profiling relied on a genomic DNA template. TCRdb passed the reads through MiXCR, listing each CDR3 protein once. The sample holds about 100,000 distinct CDR3 sequences, 51% seen once. Germline loops: CDR1 SQVTM, CDR2 ANQGSEA. V shed 8 bases and J shed 4 bases, with 18 bases lying between them. The CDR3 contains 14 residues. This clonotype turned up a few times. Its antigen is unknown. V is TRBV29-1 and J is TRBJ2-1, with D possibly TRBD2 on 6 matching bases. This TCR came from a human donor in good health, serving as a control. The sample comprised sorted CD4+, CD8+, or CD8+CD57+ T cells (not recorded which) from PBMCs. The CDR3 here is CSSMEGTSYNEQFF. In DNA form, the CDR3 reads TGCAGCTCTATGGAGGGGACGTCTTACAATGAGCAGTTCTTC.